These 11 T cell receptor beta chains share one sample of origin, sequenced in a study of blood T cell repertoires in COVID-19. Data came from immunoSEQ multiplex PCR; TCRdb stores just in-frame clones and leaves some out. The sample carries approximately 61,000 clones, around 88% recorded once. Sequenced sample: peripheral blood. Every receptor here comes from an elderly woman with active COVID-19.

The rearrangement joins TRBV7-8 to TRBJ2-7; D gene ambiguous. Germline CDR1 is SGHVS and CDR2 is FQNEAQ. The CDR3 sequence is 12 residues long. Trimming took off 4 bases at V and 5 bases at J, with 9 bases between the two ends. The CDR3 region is CASSYNPDEQYF. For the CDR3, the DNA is TGTGCCAGCAGCTATAATCCGGACGAGCAGTACTTC.

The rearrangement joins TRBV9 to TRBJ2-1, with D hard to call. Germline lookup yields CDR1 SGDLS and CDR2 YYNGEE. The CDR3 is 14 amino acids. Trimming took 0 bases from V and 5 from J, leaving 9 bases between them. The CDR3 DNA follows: TGTGCCAGCAGCGTAGGGGCCGGCGACAATGAGCAGTTCTTC. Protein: CASSVGAGDNEQFF.

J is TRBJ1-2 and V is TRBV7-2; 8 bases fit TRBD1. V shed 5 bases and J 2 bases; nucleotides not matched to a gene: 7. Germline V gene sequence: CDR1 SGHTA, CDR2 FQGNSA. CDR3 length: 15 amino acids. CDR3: CASSGGQGRNYGYTF. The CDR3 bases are TGTGCCAGCAGCGGAGGACAGGGCCGAAACTATGGCTACACCTTC.

The CDR3 DNA sequence: TGCGCCAGCAGCAGAGGACAGGGAGACACCATATATTTT. Translating it yields CASSRGQGDTIYF. This chain links TRBV5-1 with TRBJ1-3; 8 bases map to TRBD1. The CDR3 has 13 amino acids. Trimming at V came to 4 bases and at J to 8 bases, leaving 5 bases not matched to a gene. The germline gives CDR1 SGHRS, CDR2 YFSETQ.

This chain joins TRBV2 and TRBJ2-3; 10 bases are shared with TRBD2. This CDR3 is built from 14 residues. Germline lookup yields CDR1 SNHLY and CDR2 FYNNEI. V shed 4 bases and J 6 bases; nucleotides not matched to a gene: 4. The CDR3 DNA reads TGTGCCAGCAGTGCTAGCGGGGGTGGTGATACGCAGTATTTT. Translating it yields CASSASGGGDTQYF.

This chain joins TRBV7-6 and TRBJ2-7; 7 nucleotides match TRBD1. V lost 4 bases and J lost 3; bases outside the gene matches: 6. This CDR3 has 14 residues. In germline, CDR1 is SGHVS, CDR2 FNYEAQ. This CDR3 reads CASSYRDSHYEQYF. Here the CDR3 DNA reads TGTGCCAGCAGCTACCGGGACAGCCACTACGAGCAGTACTTC.

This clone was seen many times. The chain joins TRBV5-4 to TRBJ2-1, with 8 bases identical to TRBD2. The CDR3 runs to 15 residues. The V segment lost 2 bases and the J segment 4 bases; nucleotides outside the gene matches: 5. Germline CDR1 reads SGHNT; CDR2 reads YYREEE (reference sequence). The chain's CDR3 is CASSFPGLDYNEQFF. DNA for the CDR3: TGTGCCAGCAGCTTCCCGGGACTAGATTACAATGAGCAGTTCTTC.

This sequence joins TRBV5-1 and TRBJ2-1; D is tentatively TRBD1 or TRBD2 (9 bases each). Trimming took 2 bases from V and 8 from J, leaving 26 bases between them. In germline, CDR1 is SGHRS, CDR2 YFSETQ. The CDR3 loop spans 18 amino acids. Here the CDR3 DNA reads TGCGCCAGCAGCTTACAGGGGGCGCGGGTAGCGGGGGACCATGAGCAGTTCTTC. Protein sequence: CASSLQGARVAGDHEQFF.

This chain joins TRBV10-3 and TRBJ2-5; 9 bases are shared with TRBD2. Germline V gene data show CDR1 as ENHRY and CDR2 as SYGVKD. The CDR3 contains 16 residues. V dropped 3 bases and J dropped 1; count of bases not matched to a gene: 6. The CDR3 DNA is TGTGCCATCAGTGAAACCGGGACTAGCTTCCAAGAGACCCAGTACTTC. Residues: CAISETGTSFQETQYF.

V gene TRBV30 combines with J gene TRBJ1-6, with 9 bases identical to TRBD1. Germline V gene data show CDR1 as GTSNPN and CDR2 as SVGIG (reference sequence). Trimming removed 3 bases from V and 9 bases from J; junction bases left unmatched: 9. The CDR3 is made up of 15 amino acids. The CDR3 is CAWSLPGQGFSPLHF. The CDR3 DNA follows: TGTGCCTGGAGCCTCCCGGGACAGGGTTTTTCACCCCTCCACTTT.

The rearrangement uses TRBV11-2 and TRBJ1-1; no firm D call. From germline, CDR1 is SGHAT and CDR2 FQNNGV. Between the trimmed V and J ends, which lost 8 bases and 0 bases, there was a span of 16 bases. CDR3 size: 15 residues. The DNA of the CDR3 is TGTGCCAGCTTAGGAACCCGGCGGATGAACACTGAAGCTTTCTTT. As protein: CASLGTRRMNTEAFF.